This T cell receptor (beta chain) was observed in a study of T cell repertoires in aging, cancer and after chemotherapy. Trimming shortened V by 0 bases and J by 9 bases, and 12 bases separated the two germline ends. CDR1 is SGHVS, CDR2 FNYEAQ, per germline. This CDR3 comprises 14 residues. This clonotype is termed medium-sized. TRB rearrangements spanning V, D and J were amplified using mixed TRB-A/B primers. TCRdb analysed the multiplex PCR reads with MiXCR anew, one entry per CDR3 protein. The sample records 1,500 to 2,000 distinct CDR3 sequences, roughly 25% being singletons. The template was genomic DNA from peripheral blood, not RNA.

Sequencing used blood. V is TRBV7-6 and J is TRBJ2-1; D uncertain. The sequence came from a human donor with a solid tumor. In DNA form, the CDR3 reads TGTGCCAGCAGCTTAGCGTGGCAGTCCAGTGAGCAGTTCTTC. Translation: CASSLAWQSSEQFF.